What follows describes a single T cell receptor beta chain. This sample was included in a study of Ad26.COV2.S vaccination and SARS-CoV-2 variants. Sequencing was performed with immunoSEQ multiplex PCR; in TCRdb, only in-frame clones are kept and a portion is missing. The table shows around 450,000 clones, with 75% to 95% occurring only once. Treatment given: around 19 received Ad26.COV2.S at low or high dose, single or two shots; roughly five received placebo; per-sample allocation not given. Sampling took place 63 days after the first vaccine or placebo injection. An Ad26 vector expressing Wuhan-strain SARS-CoV-2 spike served as the vaccine. Germline V CDR1 and CDR2: SGHAT, FQNNGV. The CDR3 totals 15 residues. Trimming shortened V by 3 bases and J by 1 base, and 12 bases separated the two germline ends.

The receptor comes from a person aged 18-65 years who received the Ad26.COV2.S COVID-19 vaccine or a placebo. The V call is TRBV11-2, the J call TRBJ2-5, with D perhaps matching TRBD2 (6 bases). This sample comprised peripheral blood, obtained in a trial of Ad26.COV2.S vaccine versus placebo. The CDR3 loop reads CASSFYGSTQETQYF. The CDR3 DNA follows: TGTGCCAGCAGCTTTTACGGGAGTACCCAAGAGACCCAGTACTTC.